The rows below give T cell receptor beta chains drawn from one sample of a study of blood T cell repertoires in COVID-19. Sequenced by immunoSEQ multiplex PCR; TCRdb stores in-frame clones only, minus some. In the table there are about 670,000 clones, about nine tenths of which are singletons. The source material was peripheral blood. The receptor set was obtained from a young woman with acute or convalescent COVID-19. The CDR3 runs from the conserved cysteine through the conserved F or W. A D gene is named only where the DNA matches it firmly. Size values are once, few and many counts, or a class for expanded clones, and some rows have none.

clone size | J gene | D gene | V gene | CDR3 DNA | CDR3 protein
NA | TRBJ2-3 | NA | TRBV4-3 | TGCGCCAGCACCACGTTCATCCAGGGACACACAGATACGCAGTATTTT | CASTTFIQGHTDTQYF
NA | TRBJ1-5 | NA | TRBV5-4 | TGTGCCAGCAGCTTAACAACAGGGTGGTATCAGCCCCAGCATTTT | CASSLTTGWYQPQHF
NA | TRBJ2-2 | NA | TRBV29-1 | TGCAGCGTTGAAGGGGGGGATGGCACCGGGGAGCTGTTTTTT | CSVEGGDGTGELFF
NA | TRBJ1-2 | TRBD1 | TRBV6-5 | TGTGCCAGCAGTTCCGACAGGGGACAGGGTGAGGGCTACACCTTC | CASSSDRGQGEGYTF
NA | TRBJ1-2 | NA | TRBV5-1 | TGCGCCAGCAGCGACCAGACAGGTGGTGGCTACACCTTC | CASSDQTGGGYTF
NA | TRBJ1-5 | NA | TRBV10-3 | TGTGCCATCAGTGACAGTAGCAATCAGCCCCAGCATTTT | CAISDSSNQPQHF
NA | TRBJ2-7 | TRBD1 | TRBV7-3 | TGTGCCAGCAGCCCAAGGCACAGGGGCGACGAGCAGTACTTC | CASSPRHRGDEQYF
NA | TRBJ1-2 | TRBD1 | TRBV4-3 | TGCGCCAGCAGCCACGACAGGGGGCCAATAAACTATGGCTACACCTTC | CASSHDRGPINYGYTF
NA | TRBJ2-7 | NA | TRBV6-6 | TGTGCCAGCAGTTACAAGATGGCGGGGAGCTCCTACGAGCAGTACTTC | CASSYKMAGSSYEQYF
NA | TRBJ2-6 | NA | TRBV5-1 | TGCGCCAGCAGCCCCGGGGACACCGATCTCTCTGGGGCCAACGTCCTGACTTTC | CASSPGDTDLSGANVLTF
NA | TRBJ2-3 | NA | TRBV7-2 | TGTGCCAGCAGCTTACGGACCCCGGGGAGAGATACGCAGTATTTT | CASSLRTPGRDTQYF
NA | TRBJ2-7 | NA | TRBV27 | TGTGCCAGCAGTTTCCGACTACCTTACGAGCAGTACTTC | CASSFRLPYEQYF
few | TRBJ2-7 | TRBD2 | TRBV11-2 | TGTGCCAGCAGCCCAGGGCCAAAGCGGGGACCCGCCTACGAGCAGTACTTC | CASSPGPKRGPAYEQYF
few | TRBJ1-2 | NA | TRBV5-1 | TGCGCCAGCAGCTTGGACCTAGACTATGGCTACACCTTC | CASSLDLDYGYTF
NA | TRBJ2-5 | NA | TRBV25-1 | TGTGCCAGTGGACAGATCCAAGAGACCCAGTACTTC | CASGQIQETQYF
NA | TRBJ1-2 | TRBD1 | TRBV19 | TGTGCCAGTAGAGGTCCCCAATGGACAGGGATGAGTACTAACTATGGCTACACCTTC | CASRGPQWTGMSTNYGYTF
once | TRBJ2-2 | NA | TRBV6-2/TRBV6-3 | TGTGCCAGCAGTGGGGGGAGAGACACCGGGGAGCTGTTTTTT | CASSGGRDTGELFF
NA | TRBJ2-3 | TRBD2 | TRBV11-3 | TGTGCCAGCAGCTTAACGGGGGGGCCGGCCGATACGCAGTATTTT | CASSLTGGPADTQYF
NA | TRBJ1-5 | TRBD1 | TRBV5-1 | TGCGCCAGCAGCAGGACAGGGGGCGATCAGCCCCAGCATTTT | CASSRTGGDQPQHF
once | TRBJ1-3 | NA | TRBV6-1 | TGTGCCAGCAGTGAAGCGCAGGGGCAAGGAAACACCATATATTTT | CASSEAQGQGNTIYF
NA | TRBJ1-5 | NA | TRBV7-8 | TGTGCCAGCAGCCCCCAGGATTATAGCAATCAGCCCCAGCATTTT | CASSPQDYSNQPQHF
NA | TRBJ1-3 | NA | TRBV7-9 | TGTGCCAGCAGCTTAGACAGACAATCTGGAAACACCATATATTTT | CASSLDRQSGNTIYF
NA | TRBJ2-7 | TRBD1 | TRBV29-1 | TGCAGCGTTGAAGGGACAGGGGGCTCCTACGAGCAGTACTTC | CSVEGTGGSYEQYF
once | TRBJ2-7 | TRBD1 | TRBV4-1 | TGCGCCAGCAGCCCCGTAGCCGGGACAGGGGGTTACTACGAGCAGTACTTC | CASSPVAGTGGYYEQYF
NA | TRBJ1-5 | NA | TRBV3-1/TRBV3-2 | TGTGCCAGCAGCCAAACCGCGATCAATCAGCCCCAGCATTTT | CASSQTAINQPQHF
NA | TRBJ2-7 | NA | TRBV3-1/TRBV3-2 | TGTGCCAGCAGCCAAGGTGGGGCTGAGCAGTACTTC | CASSQGGAEQYF
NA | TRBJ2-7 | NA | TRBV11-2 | TGTGCCAGCACCTCACTACGCGGATCGCGCTACGAGCAGTACTTC | CASTSLRGSRYEQYF
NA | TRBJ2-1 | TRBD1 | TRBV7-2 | TGTGCCAGCAGCGCAGGACAGGGGACTGAATACAATGAGCAGTTCTTC | CASSAGQGTEYNEQFF
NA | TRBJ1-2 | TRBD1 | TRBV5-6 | TGTGCCAGCAGCACCGGACAGGGCGTTGGCTACACCTTC | CASSTGQGVGYTF